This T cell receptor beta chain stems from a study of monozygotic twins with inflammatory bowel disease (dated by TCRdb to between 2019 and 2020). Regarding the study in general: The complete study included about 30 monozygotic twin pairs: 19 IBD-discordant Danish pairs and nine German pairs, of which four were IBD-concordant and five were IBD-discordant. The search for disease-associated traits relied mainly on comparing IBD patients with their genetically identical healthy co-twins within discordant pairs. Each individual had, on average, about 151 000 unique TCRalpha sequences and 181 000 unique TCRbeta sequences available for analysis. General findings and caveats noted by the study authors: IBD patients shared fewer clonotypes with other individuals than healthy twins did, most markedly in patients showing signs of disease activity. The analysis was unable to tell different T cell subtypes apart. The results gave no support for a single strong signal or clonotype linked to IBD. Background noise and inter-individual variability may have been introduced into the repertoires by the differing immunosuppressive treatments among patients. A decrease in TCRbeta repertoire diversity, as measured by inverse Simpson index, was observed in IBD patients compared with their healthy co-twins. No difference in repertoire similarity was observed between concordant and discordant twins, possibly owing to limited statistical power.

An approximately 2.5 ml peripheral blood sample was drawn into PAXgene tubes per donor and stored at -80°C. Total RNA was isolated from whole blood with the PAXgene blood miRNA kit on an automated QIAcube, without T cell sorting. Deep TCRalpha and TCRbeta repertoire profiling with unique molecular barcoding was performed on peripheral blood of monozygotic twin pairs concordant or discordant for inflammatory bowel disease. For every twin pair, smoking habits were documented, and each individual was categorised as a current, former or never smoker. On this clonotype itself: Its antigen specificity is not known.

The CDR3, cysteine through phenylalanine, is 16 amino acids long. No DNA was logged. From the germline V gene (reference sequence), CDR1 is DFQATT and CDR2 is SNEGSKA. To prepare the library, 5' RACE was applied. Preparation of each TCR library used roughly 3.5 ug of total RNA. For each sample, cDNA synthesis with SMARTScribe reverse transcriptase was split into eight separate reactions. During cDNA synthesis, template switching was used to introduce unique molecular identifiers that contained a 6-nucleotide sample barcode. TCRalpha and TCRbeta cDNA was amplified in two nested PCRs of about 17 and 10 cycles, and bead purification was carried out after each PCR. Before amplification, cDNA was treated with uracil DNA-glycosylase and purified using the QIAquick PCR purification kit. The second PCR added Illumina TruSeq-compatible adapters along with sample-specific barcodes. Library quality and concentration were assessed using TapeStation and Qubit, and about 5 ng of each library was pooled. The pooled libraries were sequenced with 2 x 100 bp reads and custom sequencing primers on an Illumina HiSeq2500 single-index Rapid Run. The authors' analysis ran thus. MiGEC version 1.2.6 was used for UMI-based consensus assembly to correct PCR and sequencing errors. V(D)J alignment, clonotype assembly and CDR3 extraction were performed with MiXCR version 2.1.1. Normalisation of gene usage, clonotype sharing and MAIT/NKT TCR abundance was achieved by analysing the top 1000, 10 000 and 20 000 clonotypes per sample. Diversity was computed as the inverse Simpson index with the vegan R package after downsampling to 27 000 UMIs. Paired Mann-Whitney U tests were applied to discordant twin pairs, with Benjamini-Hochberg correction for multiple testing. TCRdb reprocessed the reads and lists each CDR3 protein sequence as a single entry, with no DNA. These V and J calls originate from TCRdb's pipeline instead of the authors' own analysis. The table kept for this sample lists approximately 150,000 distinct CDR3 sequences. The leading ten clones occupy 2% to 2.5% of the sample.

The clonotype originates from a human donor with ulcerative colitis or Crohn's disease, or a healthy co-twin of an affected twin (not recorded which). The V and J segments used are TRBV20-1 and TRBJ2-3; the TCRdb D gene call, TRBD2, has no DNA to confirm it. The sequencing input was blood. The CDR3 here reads CSASGTSGTSTDTQYF.